The clone carrying this T cell receptor beta chain was counted only a few times. This sample is part of a study of T-cell reconstitution after alpha-beta-depleted transplantation in children. V dropped 3 bases and J dropped 7 bases, with 10 bases sitting between them. The length of the CDR3 is 14 residues. It was with unique molecular identifiers that the TCRbeta library was prepared. A single record per CDR3 protein comes from TCRdb applying MiXCR to the PCR reads. The table shows approximately 630,000 distinct CDR3 sequences, with roughly 14% occurring only once. The source material was PBMCs, sampled before TCRalphabeta/CD19-depleted stem cell transplant. The receptor's source is a girl aged 2 to 9 with congenital amegakaryocytic thrombocytopenia, due to receive a stem cell transplant. The genes are TRBV12-3 or TRBV12-4 and TRBJ1-6; D uncertain. CDR3 in amino acids: CASSFFGGNSPLHF. DNA for the CDR3: TGTGCCAGCAGTTTTTTCGGCGGGAATTCACCCCTCCACTTT.